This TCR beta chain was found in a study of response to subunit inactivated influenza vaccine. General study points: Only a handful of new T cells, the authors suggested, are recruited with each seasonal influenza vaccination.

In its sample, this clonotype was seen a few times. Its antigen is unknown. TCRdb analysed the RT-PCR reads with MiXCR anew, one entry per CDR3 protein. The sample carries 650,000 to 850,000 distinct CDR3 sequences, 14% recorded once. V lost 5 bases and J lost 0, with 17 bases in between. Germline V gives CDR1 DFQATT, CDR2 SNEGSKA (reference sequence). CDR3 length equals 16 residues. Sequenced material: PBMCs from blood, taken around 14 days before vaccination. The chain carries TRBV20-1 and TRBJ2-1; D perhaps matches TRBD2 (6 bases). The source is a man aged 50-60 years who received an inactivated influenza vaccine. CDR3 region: CSARPISGGSYNEQFF. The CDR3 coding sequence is TGCAGTGCTCGCCCTATTAGCGGTGGCTCCTACAATGAGCAGTTCTTC.